The next 18 T cell receptor beta chains were all read from a single sample in a study of shared clonotypes between healthy human individuals. The method was immunoSEQ multiplex PCR; TCRdb's version includes in-frame clones alone and lacks a portion of them. Of fewer than 700,000 clones detected, around 76% appear once; the ten largest clones hold 12%. Source material: PBMCs. Receptors were obtained from a woman between 40 and 50 years old in good health. Some clones in this sample may be carry-over from other donors' samples.

The chain links TRBV18 to TRBJ2-3, with 9 bases matching TRBD2. V dropped 6 bases and J dropped 5; count of bases not matched to a gene: 12. CDR3 length: 16 amino acids. Germline CDR1 and CDR2: KGHSH and LQKENI. The DNA of the CDR3 is TGTGCCAGCTCGCTCCCCGGGACTAGCCACCAAGATACGCAGTATTTT. Translated, it gives CASSLPGTSHQDTQYF.

This clone was seen ten or more times. The gene calls are TRBV7-3 and TRBJ1-6, with a possible D match to TRBD1 (5 bases). Germline V CDR1 and CDR2: SGHTA, FQGTGA. There are 14 residues in the CDR3. V gave up 4 bases and J gave up 4 bases, with 8 bases separating them. The CDR3 region is CASSSGAYNSPLHF. The CDR3 coding sequence is TGTGCCAGCAGCTCCGGGGCTTATAATTCACCCCTCCACTTT. Looking up the rest from reference TRBV7-3 and TRBJ1-6 gives the full variable domain: GAGVSQTPSNKVTEKGKYVELRCDPISGHTALYWYRQSLGQGPEFLIYFQGTGAADDSGLPNDRFFAVRPEGSVSTLKIQRTERGDSAVYLCASSSGAYNSPLHFGNGTRLTVT.

The chain recombines TRBV11-2 with TRBJ2-5; 8 nucleotides agree with TRBD2. The ends lost 1 base at V and 7 bases at J; junction bases unmatched: 11. CDR3 size: 16 residues. Germline CDR1 reads SGHAT; CDR2 reads FQNNGV. The CDR3 coding sequence is TGTGCCAGCAGCTTAGCCGGCGGGAGGACCTTGGGGACCCAGTACTTC. This translates into CASSLAGGRTLGTQYF.

This chain connects TRBV6-6 to TRBJ2-2; D unclear. V lost 7 bases and J 5 bases, leaving 5 bases between the germline ends. The germline CDR1 and CDR2 sequences are MNHNY and SVGAGI (reference sequence). This CDR3 has 11 residues. CDR3 in DNA: TGTGCCAGCACCCAGACCGGGGAGCTGTTTTTT. Translating it yields CASTQTGELFF.

The V call is TRBV7-2, the J call TRBJ1-3; the D is unclear. V gave up 1 base and J gave up 2 bases, with 9 bases separating them. This CDR3 comprises 15 residues. CDR1 and CDR2 from the germline V gene are SGHTA and FQGNSA. The CDR3 is CASSLDTGAGNTIYF. The CDR3 region has the DNA TGTGCCAGCAGCTTAGATACCGGTGCTGGAAACACCATATATTTT.

The chain joins TRBV7-8 to TRBJ1-2; a possible D gene is TRBD1 (5 bases). Germline V CDR1 and CDR2: SGHVS, FQNEAQ. This CDR3 has 16 residues. Trimming removed 5 bases at V and 3 bases at J, with 19 bases between. Here the CDR3 reads CASSARDGANHYGYTF. CDR3 in DNA: TGTGCCAGCAGCGCCCGGGACGGGGCTAATCACTATGGCTACACCTTC.

This chain links TRBV27 with TRBJ2-7; D possibly corresponds to TRBD2 (6 bases). CDR1 and CDR2 from the germline V gene are MNHEY and SMNVEV (reference sequence). The V and J ends lost 4 bases and 4 bases respectively, with 11 bases between them. The CDR3 covers 13 residues. The CDR3 protein is CASSSLSGYEQYF. In nucleotides, the CDR3 is TGTGCCAGCAGTTCTCTAAGCGGGTACGAGCAGTACTTC.

This clone was observed a handful of times. V gene TRBV19 combines with J gene TRBJ1-4; TRBD1 aligns across 7 bases. The germline V gene has CDR1 LNHDA and CDR2 SQIVND (reference sequence). This CDR3 contains 14 residues. V shed 5 bases and J 10 bases; nucleotides not matched to a gene: 10. The CDR3 loop reads CASSSGQAEGKLFF. For the CDR3, the DNA is TGTGCCAGTAGTTCAGGACAGGCGGAAGGAAAACTGTTTTTT. Full variable domain (outside the CDR3, taken from reference TRBV19 and TRBJ1-4): DGGITQSPKYLFRKEGQNVTLSCEQNLNHDAMYWYRQDPGQGLRLIYYSQIVNDFQKGDIAEGYSVSREKKESFPLTVTSAQKNPTAFYLCASSSGQAEGKLFFGSGTQLSVL.

CDR3 residues: CASSPSGAGGLNEQFF. CDR3 sequence (DNA): TGTGCCAGCAGCCCCTCCGGAGCGGGAGGGCTAAATGAGCAGTTCTTC. J is TRBJ2-1 and V is TRBV5-4; 10 nucleotides align to TRBD2. The ends lost 4 bases at V and 7 bases at J; junction bases unmatched: 11. Germline CDR1 SGHNT, CDR2 YYREEE (reference sequence). This CDR3 has 16 residues.

V gene TRBV5-1 combines with J gene TRBJ2-3, with D perhaps TRBD2 (6 bases). Trimming stripped 5 bases from V and 1 base from J, with 14 bases between. CDR3 length equals 15 residues. The V gene's germline CDR1 is SGHRS and CDR2 YFSETQ. In DNA form, the CDR3 reads TGCGCCAGCAGAAGACTAGAAGGCGGCACAGATACGCAGTATTTT. Protein sequence: CASRRLEGGTDTQYF.

The sample holds one count of this clone. The junction departs from germline at one end; a sequencing error may be responsible. V is TRBV7-2 and J is TRBJ2-7, with 12 bases identical to TRBD2. Germline-derived CDR1 and CDR2 are SGHTA and FQGNSA. The CDR3 is 15 amino acids. The CDR3 sequence: CASSLGTSGPYEQYF. CDR3 DNA sequence: TGTGCCAGCAGCCTCGGGACTAGCGGGCCCTACGAACAGTACTTC.

This clone has a handful of counts. The chain couples TRBV18 to TRBJ1-5; D is perhaps TRBD1 (6 bases). CDR3 length equals 13 residues. Germline V gene data show CDR1 as KGHSH and CDR2 as LQKENI. Trimming took off 1 base at V and 7 bases at J, with 8 bases between the two ends. CDR3 amino acids: CASSPRGPQPQHF. CDR3 DNA: TGTGCCAGCTCACCACGGGGGCCGCAGCCCCAGCATTTT.

This chain joins TRBV25-1 and TRBJ1-1; D might be TRBD1 (6 bases). There are 15 residues in the CDR3. Germline V gives CDR1 MGHDK, CDR2 SYGVNS. The V end was cut by 2 bases, the J end by 1 base, with 11 bases between. The CDR3 DNA reads as TGTGCCAGCAGTGAACTTAGGACAGAGAACACTGAAGCTTTCTTT. It encodes CASSELRTENTEAFF.

The J gene is TRBJ2-7, the V gene TRBV28; D not resolved. Germline CDR1 and CDR2: MDHEN and SYDVKM. V lost 6 bases and J lost 2, with 11 bases in between. This CDR3 is 13 amino acids long. The DNA of the CDR3 is TGTGCCAGCAGCAAGCCAGAGACCTACGAGCAGTACTTC. It is translated as CASSKPETYEQYF.

The rearrangement joins TRBV19 to TRBJ1-5; D call uncertain. Germline V lookup: CDR1 LNHDA, CDR2 SQIVND (reference sequence). The CDR3 has 14 amino acids. V was shortened by 8 bases and J by 2 bases, with 13 bases between the two germline ends. The CDR3 DNA reads TGTGCCAGTTCAGGCGTCGGTGGCAATCAGCCCCAGCATTTT. Protein: CASSGVGGNQPQHF. Based on the CDR3 plus reference TRBV19 and TRBJ1-5, the full variable domain is DGGITQSPKYLFRKEGQNVTLSCEQNLNHDAMYWYRQDPGQGLRLIYYSQIVNDFQKGDIAEGYSVSREKKESFPLTVTSAQKNPTAFYLCASSGVGGNQPQHFGDGTRLSIL.

The rearrangement links TRBV5-1 to TRBJ1-4; D gene ambiguous. This CDR3 is 12 amino acids long. V dropped 4 bases and J dropped 0 bases, with 1 base sitting between them. CDR1 and CDR2 from the germline V gene are SGHRS and YFSETQ. The CDR3: CASSATNEKLFF. CDR3 in DNA: TGCGCCAGCAGCGCAACTAATGAAAAACTGTTTTTT.

The chain is built from TRBV29-1 and TRBJ2-1; TRBD1 might be the D (7 bases). Germline V CDR1 and CDR2: SQVTM, ANQGSEA. This CDR3 is built from 11 residues. V shed 7 bases and J shed 8 bases, with 12 bases lying between them. Written as DNA, the CDR3 is TGCAGCGCCAGGGGGGCCTATGAGCAGTTCTTC. This encodes CSARGAYEQFF.

This clone showed up just once. The gene calls are TRBV15 and TRBJ1-2, with D perhaps TRBD1 (6 bases). The V gene's germline CDR1 is LNHNV and CDR2 YYDKDF (reference sequence). The CDR3 runs to 17 residues. With 0 bases removed from V and 4 bases from J, the gap between germline ends came to 18 bases. The CDR3 nucleotides are TGTGCCACCAGCAGAGAAGACAGGTCAAGGGGTAGCTATGGCTACACCTTC. Its translation: CATSREDRSRGSYGYTF.